This entry lists 17 T cell receptor beta chains sequenced from one sample in a study of STAT5B mutations in CD4+ large granular lymphocyte leukemia. Method: immunoSEQ multiplex PCR; TCRdb's copy keeps in-frame clones and lacks some. The sample records 25,000 to 40,000 clones, roughly four fifths being singletons. Sequencing was carried out using CD4+ T cells from blood buffy coats. The receptors here all came from a human donor in good health.

The chain combines TRBV25-1 with TRBJ2-7; TRBD1 matches 9 bases. CDR3 size: 16 residues. CDR1 is MGHDK and CDR2 is SYGVNS in the germline V gene. Trimming at V came to 6 bases and at J to 7 bases, leaving 16 bases not matched to a gene. DNA for the CDR3: TGTGCCAGCAGCCCATACACCGGACAGGGGTCGGGGGAGCAGTACTTC. It encodes CASSPYTGQGSGEQYF.

The chain combines TRBV18 with TRBJ2-3; TRBD2 is a possible D gene (6 bases). CDR1 and CDR2 (germline): KGHSH, LQKENI. This CDR3 is 13 amino acids long. V was trimmed by 4 bases and J by 2 bases, leaving 7 bases between them. The CDR3 spells CASSRGDTDTQYF. CDR3 DNA: TGTGCCAGCTCACGGGGGGACACAGATACGCAGTATTTT.

The genes are TRBV15 and TRBJ1-4, with no clear D. The germline V gene encodes CDR1 LNHNV and CDR2 YYDKDF (reference sequence). The CDR3 contains 13 residues. The V and J ends lost 0 bases and 7 bases respectively, with 6 bases between them. This chain's CDR3 is CATSRDIPEKLFF. CDR3 DNA sequence: TGTGCCACCAGCAGAGACATACCTGAAAAACTGTTTTTT.

The chain carries TRBV30 and TRBJ1-4; TRBD1 matches at 7 bases. This CDR3 spans 13 amino acids. The germline CDR1 and CDR2 sequences are GTSNPN and SVGIG (reference sequence). Trimming took 4 bases from V and 6 from J; bases not matched to a gene: 5. Here the CDR3 DNA reads TGTGCCTGGACAAGAGACAGGGATGAAAAACTGTTTTTT. This sequence encodes CAWTRDRDEKLFF.

The chain recombines TRBV11-3 with TRBJ1-3; 9 bases are a match to TRBD1. There are 15 residues in the CDR3. Germline V lookup: CDR1 SGHNT, CDR2 YENEEA. V shed 3 bases, J shed 6 bases, and the junction held 6 bases outside the gene matches. The CDR3 bases are TGTGCCAGCAGCTTGCCCTGGACAGGGGCAAACACCATATATTTT. As protein: CASSLPWTGANTIYF.

The chain has TRBV5-6 and TRBJ1-1, with no clear D. The CDR3 sequence is 12 residues long. V was shortened by 0 bases and J by 11 bases, with 11 bases between the two germline ends. Per germline, CDR1 SGHDT and CDR2 YYEEEE. The CDR3 DNA reads as TGTGCCAGCAGCTTGGCCACGGCCAGGGCTTTCTTT. Translating it yields CASSLATARAFF.

This sequence joins TRBV28 and TRBJ1-1; D perhaps matches TRBD1 (5 bases). V was cut by 2 bases and J by 6 bases, with 7 bases left in between. Germline CDR1 is MDHEN and CDR2 is SYDVKM. The CDR3 has 12 amino acids. The CDR3 spells CASSLRGPEAFF. The CDR3 DNA is TGTGCCAGCAGTTTAAGGGGTCCTGAAGCTTTCTTT.

The V gene is TRBV28, the J gene TRBJ2-7; TRBD1 matches at 8 bases. Germline values: CDR1 MDHEN, CDR2 SYDVKM. The CDR3 contains 14 residues. V lost 5 bases, J lost 4 bases, and 7 bases stayed unmatched. CDR3 coding DNA: TGTGCCAGCAGTAGGACAGGGTACGGTTACGAGCAGTACTTC. Amino acid sequence: CASSRTGYGYEQYF. Variable domain in full (rest from reference TRBV28 and TRBJ2-7): DVKVTQSSRYLVKRTGEKVFLECVQDMDHENMFWYRQDPGLGLRLIYFSYDVKMKEKGDIPEGYSVSREKKERFSLILESASTNQTSMYLCASSRTGYGYEQYFGPGTRLTVT.

CDR3 region: CASSFAGDHNSPLHF. CDR3 sequence (DNA): TGTGCCAGCAGCTTCGCAGGGGATCATAATTCACCCCTCCACTTT. The chain uses TRBV7-9 and TRBJ1-6; TRBD1 might be the D (6 bases). There are 15 residues in the CDR3. The germline V gene encodes CDR1 SEHNR and CDR2 FQNEAQ (reference sequence). V lost 3 bases and J 5 bases, leaving 11 bases between the germline ends.

The chain is built from TRBV5-6 and TRBJ2-3; 12 nucleotides match TRBD2. Germline V gene data show CDR1 as SGHDT and CDR2 as YYEEEE. J gave up 3 bases and V 4 bases, and 9 bases lay outside the gene matches. The CDR3 contains 17 residues. DNA for the CDR3: TGTGCCAGCAGCCCCGATCTAGCGGGGGGGCCAACAGATACGCAGTATTTT. Its translation is CASSPDLAGGPTDTQYF.

This chain connects TRBV15 to TRBJ2-1; 13 nucleotides match TRBD2. There are 15 residues in the CDR3. The J segment lost 9 bases and the V segment lost 1 base, leaving 3 bases of the junction unmatched. Germline CDR1 is LNHNV and CDR2 is YYDKDF (reference sequence). The CDR3 DNA reads TGTGCCACCAGCAGAGGCAGACTAGCGGGAGGTGAGCAGTTCTTC. Translated, it gives CATSRGRLAGGEQFF.

CDR3 nucleotides: TGCGCCAGCAGCTCTTCCCAGGGGCGGGAGACCCAGTACTTC. Amino acid sequence: CASSSSQGRETQYF. V is TRBV5-1 and J is TRBJ2-5; the D gene is possibly TRBD1 (6 bases). Germline CDR1 SGHRS, CDR2 YFSETQ. V lost 3 bases to trimming and J lost 5 bases, with 14 bases between them. The CDR3 spans 14 residues.

V is TRBV4-3 and J is TRBJ1-3, with D perhaps TRBD1 (5 bases). V shed 0 bases and J shed 4 bases, with 13 bases lying between them. Germline loops: CDR1 LGHNA, CDR2 YSLEER. The CDR3 contains 16 residues. In nucleotides, the CDR3 is TGCGCCAGCAGCCAAGATCTTCCAGGGCCCGGAAACACCATATATTTT. Translating it yields CASSQDLPGPGNTIYF.

This clone was picked up one time. The rearrangement links TRBV6-5 to TRBJ1-2; no firm D call. Trimming removed 4 bases at V and 4 bases at J, with 13 bases between. The CDR3 length is 14 residues. In germline, CDR1 is MNHEY, CDR2 SVGAGI. The CDR3 nucleotides are TGTGCCAGCAGTTCCCCTCGACGGGGCTATGGCTACACCTTC. Translated, it gives CASSSPRRGYGYTF.

This clone showed up just a few times. CDR3 bases: TGTGCCAGTAGTATGCAGGGGCAGGGTCAGCCCCAGCATTTT. Translating gives CASSMQGQGQPQHF. The chain has TRBV19 and TRBJ1-5, with a tentative D call TRBD1 (6 bases). Germline V gene lookup returns CDR1 LNHDA and CDR2 SQIVND (reference sequence). Trimming stripped 3 bases from V and 6 bases from J, with 12 bases between. This CDR3 comprises 14 residues.

The chain is built from TRBV2 and TRBJ2-7; 7 bases align to TRBD1. CDR3 size: 12 residues. V lost 10 bases, J lost 2 bases, and 5 bases stayed unmatched. CDR1 is SNHLY, CDR2 FYNNEI, per germline. The CDR3 DNA sequence: TGTGCCATAACAGGGGCGACCTACGAGCAGTACTTC. This encodes CAITGATYEQYF.

The V and J genes are TRBV5-4 and TRBJ2-7, with unresolved D. Germline CDR1 and CDR2: SGHNT and YYREEE (reference sequence). V shed 1 base and J shed 2 bases, with 7 bases lying between them. This CDR3 has 13 amino acids. The CDR3 protein is CASSLNPAYEQYF. The DNA for the CDR3 is TGTGCCAGCAGCTTGAACCCGGCCTACGAGCAGTACTTC.